The 5 T cell receptor beta chains below all came from one sample that was sequenced in a study of blood T cell repertoires in COVID-19. Sequenced by immunoSEQ multiplex PCR; TCRdb stores in-frame clones only, minus some. The repertoire holds 100,000 to 150,000 clones, with around nine tenths as singletons. The sample consisted of peripheral blood. These TCRs come from a woman of 80 years or more with acute or convalescent COVID-19.

The chain joins TRBV9 to TRBJ2-7; 9 bases are shared with TRBD2. Germline V gene lookup returns CDR1 SGDLS and CDR2 YYNGEE. The V gene end was trimmed by 0 bases and the J gene end by 3 bases; junction bases not matched to a gene: 10. CDR3 length equals 17 residues. The CDR3 loop is CASSVGLTSGSIYEQYF. The CDR3, as DNA: TGTGCCAGCAGCGTAGGCCTAACTAGCGGGTCGATCTACGAGCAGTACTTC.

The genes are TRBV5-1 and TRBJ2-3, with TRBD2 matching over 9 bases. Per the germline V gene, CDR1 is SGHRS and CDR2 is YFSETQ. V lost 2 bases and J lost 2; bases outside the gene matches: 6. The length of the CDR3 is 16 residues. CDR3 coding DNA: TGCGCCAGCAGCTTAGCCCGACTAGCGGACACAGATACGCAGTATTTT. Residues: CASSLARLADTDTQYF.

This clone was observed a few times. CDR3 sequence reads: CAINDTPGGQPQHF. The CDR3 nucleotides are TGTGCCATCAATGACACCCCAGGGGGTCAGCCCCAGCATTTT. The V call is TRBV10-3, the J call TRBJ1-5; 7 bases match TRBD1. V lost 7 bases and J lost 6; bases outside the gene matches: 9. The CDR3 is made up of 14 amino acids. Germline CDR1 and CDR2: ENHRY and SYGVKD.

V usage is TRBV11-3 and J usage is TRBJ2-3, with a tentative D call TRBD2 (5 bases). The CDR3 sequence is 15 residues long. Trimming removed 1 base from V and 0 bases from J, with 8 bases in between. CDR1 SGHNT and CDR2 YENEEA come from the germline V gene. The CDR3 loop is CASSLGAGSTDTQYF. CDR3 nucleotide sequence: TGTGCCAGCAGCTTAGGGGCGGGTAGCACAGATACGCAGTATTTT.

The gene calls are TRBV11-3 and TRBJ2-3, with 8 bases aligning to TRBD1. Germline CDR1 reads SGHNT; CDR2 reads YENEEA. With 3 bases clipped from V and 2 bases from J, the junction kept 4 bases outside the gene matches. The CDR3 contains 15 residues. The CDR3 DNA reads as TGTGCCAGCAGCTTGGGGGACAGGCCCACAGATACGCAGTATTTT. Protein: CASSLGDRPTDTQYF.